This T cell receptor (beta chain) was recorded in a study of shared clonotypes between healthy human individuals. Study-wide background: CD4 naive and memory got three plates each, CD8 naive two, CD8 memory one.

Donors had no recently reported acute infections or vaccinations and were HIV-negative. Only Caucasian adults living in Nashville, Tennessee served as donors. Deep level was the assay's run setting. Some clones are missing from TCRdb's copy, which holds only in-frame ones; the method was immunoSEQ multiplex PCR. Here the sample spans 2 million to 2.5 million clones, 85% to 95% being singletons. The sample taken for sequencing was naive CD4+ T cells sorted from blood. Subset given: CD45RA+ positively selected. The receptor was isolated from a man aged 18 to 29 in good health.

The CDR3 sequence: CAISGDRGNNEQFF. DNA of the CDR3: TGTGCCATCAGTGGAGACAGGGGAAACAATGAGCAGTTCTTC. V usage is TRBV10-3 and J usage is TRBJ2-1, with 8 bases that match TRBD1. The V gene end was trimmed by 4 bases and the J gene end by 5 bases; junction bases not matched to a gene: 4. The V gene's germline CDR1 is ENHRY and CDR2 SYGVKD. CDR3 length: 14 amino acids.